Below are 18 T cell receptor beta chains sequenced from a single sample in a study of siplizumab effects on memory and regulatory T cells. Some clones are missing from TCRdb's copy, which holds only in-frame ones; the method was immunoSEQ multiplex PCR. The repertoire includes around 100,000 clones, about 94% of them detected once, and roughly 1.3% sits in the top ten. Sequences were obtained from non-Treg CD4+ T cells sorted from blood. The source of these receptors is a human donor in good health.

The CDR3 bases are TGTGCCAGCAGCTTAGAGGCCTTTTCCGGGGAGCTGTTTTTT. Its protein product is CASSLEAFSGELFF. This chain uses TRBV11-2 with TRBJ2-2; no clear D gene. CDR1 is SGHAT, CDR2 FQNNGV, per germline. Trimming pared 0 bases from V and 6 bases from J, leaving 8 bases between. The CDR3 has 14 residues. The entire variable domain, with the rest obtained from reference TRBV11-2 and TRBJ2-2, is as follows: EAGVAQSPRYKIIEKRQSVAFWCNPISGHATLYWYQQILGQGPKLLIQFQNNGVVDDSQLPKDRFSAERLKGVDSTLKIQPAKLEDSAVYLCASSLEAFSGELFFGEGSRLTVL.

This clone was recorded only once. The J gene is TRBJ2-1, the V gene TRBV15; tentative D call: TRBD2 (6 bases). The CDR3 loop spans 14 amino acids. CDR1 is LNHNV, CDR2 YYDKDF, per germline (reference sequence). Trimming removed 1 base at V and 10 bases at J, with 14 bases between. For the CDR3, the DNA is TGTGCCACCAGCAGAGCCGCTCTTGGGGGGGAGCAGTTCTTC. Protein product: CATSRAALGGEQFF.

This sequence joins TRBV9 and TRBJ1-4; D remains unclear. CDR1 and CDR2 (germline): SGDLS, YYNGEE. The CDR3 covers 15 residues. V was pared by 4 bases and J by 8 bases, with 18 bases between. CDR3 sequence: CASSPQGEGREKLFF. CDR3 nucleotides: TGTGCCAGCAGCCCCCAAGGTGAAGGACGGGAAAAACTGTTTTTT.

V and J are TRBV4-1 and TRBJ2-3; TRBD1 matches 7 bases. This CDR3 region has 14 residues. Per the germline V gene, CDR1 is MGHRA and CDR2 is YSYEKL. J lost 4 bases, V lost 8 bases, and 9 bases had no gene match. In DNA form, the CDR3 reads TGCGCCAGCGCCAGGACAGGTAGGGCAGATACGCAGTATTTT. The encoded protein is CASARTGRADTQYF.

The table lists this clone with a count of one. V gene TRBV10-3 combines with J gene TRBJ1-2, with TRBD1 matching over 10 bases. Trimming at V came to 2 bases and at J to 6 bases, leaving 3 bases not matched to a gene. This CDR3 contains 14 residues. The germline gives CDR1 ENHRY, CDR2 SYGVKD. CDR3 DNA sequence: TGTGCCATCAGTGAGCGAGGGACAGGGGATGGCTACACCTTC. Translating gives CAISERGTGDGYTF.

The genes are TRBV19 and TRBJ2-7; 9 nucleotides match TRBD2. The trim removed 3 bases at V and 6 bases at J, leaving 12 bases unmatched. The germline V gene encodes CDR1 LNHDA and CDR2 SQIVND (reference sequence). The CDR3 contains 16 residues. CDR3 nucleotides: TGTGCCAGTAGTATCGTGGGAGAAGCGGGAGGCGGCGAGCAGTACTTC. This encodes CASSIVGEAGGGEQYF.

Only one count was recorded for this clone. CDR3 residues: CASSRQGYGNTIYF. As DNA, the CDR3 is TGTGCCAGCAGTCGACAGGGATATGGAAACACCATATATTTT. The chain employs TRBV6-5 and TRBJ1-3; 7 nucleotides line up with TRBD1. Germline V gene lookup returns CDR1 MNHEY and CDR2 SVGAGI. The CDR3 covers 14 residues. Germline trimming cut 5 bases from V and 3 bases from J; bases unmatched to any gene: 4.

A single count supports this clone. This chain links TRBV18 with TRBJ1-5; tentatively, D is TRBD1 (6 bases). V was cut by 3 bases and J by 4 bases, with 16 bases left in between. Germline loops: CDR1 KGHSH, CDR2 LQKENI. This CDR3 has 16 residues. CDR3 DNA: TGTGCCAGCTCACCTCCAAACGGACAGAGTAATCAGCCCCAGCATTTT. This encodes CASSPPNGQSNQPQHF.

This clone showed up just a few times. CDR3 protein: CASSGRNRDPEAFF. The CDR3, as DNA: TGTGCCAGTAGTGGCCGAAACAGGGATCCTGAAGCTTTCTTT. The chain carries TRBV19 and TRBJ1-1, with D maybe TRBD1 (6 bases). Trimming took 5 bases from V and 6 from J, leaving 16 bases between them. CDR1 LNHDA and CDR2 SQIVND come from the germline V gene (reference sequence). CDR3 length: 14 amino acids.

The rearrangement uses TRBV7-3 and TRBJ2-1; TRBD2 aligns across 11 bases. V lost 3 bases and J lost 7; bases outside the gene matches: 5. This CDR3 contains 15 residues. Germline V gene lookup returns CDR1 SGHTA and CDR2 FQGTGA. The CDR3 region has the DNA TGTGCCAGCAGCTTCACTAGCGGGAGCACGAATGAGCAGTTCTTC. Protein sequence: CASSFTSGSTNEQFF.

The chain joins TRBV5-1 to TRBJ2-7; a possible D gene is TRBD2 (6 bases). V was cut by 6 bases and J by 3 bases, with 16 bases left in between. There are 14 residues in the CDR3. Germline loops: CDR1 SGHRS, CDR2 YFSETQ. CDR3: CASTPGTGDYEQYF. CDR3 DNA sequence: TGCGCCAGCACCCCCGGGACGGGGGACTACGAGCAGTACTTC.

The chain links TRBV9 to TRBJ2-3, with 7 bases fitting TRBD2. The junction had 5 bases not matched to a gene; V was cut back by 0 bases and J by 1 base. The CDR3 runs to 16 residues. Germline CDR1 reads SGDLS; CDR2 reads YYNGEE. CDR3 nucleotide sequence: TGTGCCAGCAGCGTAGGGATAGCGGGTCGCACAGATACGCAGTATTTT. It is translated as CASSVGIAGRTDTQYF.

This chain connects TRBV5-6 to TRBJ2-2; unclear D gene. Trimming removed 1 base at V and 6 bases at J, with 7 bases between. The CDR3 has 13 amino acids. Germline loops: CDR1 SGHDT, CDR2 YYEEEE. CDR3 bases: TGTGCCAGCAGCTTGTTCGGCCCCGGGGAGCTGTTTTTT. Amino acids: CASSLFGPGELFF.

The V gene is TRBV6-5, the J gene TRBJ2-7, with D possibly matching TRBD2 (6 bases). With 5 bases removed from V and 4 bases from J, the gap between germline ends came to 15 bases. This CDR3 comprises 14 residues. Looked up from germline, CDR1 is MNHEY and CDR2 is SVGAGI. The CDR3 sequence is CASSPRDFQYEQYF. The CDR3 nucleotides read TGTGCCAGCAGTCCCCGGGACTTCCAATACGAGCAGTACTTC.

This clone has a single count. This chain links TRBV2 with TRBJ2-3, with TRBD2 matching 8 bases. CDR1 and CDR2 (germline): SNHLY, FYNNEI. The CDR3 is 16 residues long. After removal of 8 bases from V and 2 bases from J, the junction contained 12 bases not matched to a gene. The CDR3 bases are TGTGCCAGCGGTGCTGAGGTAGCGGGGTTCACAGATACGCAGTATTTT. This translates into CASGAEVAGFTDTQYF.

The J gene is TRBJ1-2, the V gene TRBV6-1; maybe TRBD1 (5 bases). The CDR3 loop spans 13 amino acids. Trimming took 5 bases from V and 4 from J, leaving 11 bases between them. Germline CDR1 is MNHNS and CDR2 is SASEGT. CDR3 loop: CASSYGTFYGYTF. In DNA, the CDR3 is TGTGCCAGCAGTTATGGGACGTTCTATGGCTACACCTTC.

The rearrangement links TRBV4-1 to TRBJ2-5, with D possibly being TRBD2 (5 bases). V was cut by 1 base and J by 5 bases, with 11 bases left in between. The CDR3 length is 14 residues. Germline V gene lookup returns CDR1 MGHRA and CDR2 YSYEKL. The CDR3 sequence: CASSQGGLMETQYF. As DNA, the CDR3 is TGCGCCAGCAGCCAAGGAGGACTTATGGAGACCCAGTACTTC.

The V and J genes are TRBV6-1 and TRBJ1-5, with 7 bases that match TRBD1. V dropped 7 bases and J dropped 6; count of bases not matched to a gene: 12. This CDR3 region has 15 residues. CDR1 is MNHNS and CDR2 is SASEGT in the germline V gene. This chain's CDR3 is CASTPSIGGFQPQHF. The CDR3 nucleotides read TGTGCCAGCACCCCGAGCATAGGGGGCTTTCAGCCCCAGCATTTT.